This TCR beta chain was recorded in a study of blood T cell repertoires in COVID-19. As for the study in general: Acute and convalescent COVID-19 specimens originated in the United States, Italy and Spain.

This table comes from immunoSEQ multiplex PCR, and its TCRdb copy is limited to in-frame clones, with some not included. The sample includes 150,000 to 200,000 clones, over 75% of them seen just once. Germline loops: CDR1 GTSNPN, CDR2 SVGIG (reference sequence). This CDR3 contains 13 residues. Germline trimming cut 3 bases from V and 5 bases from J; bases unmatched to any gene: 6. The chain combines TRBV30 with TRBJ2-5; 7 bases align to TRBD1. What was sequenced was peripheral blood. This receptor was identified in a man aged 45-60 years with acute or convalescent COVID-19. This chain's CDR3 is CAWRVQGWETQYF. In nucleotides, the CDR3 is TGTGCCTGGAGAGTACAGGGGTGGGAGACCCAGTACTTC. The full variable domain, with the rest looked up from reference TRBV30 and TRBJ2-5, is SQTIHQWPATLVQPVGSPLSLECTVEGTSNPNLYWYRQAAGRGLQLLFYSVGIGQISSEVPQNLSASRPQDRQFILSSKKLLLSDSGFYLCAWRVQGWETQYFGPGTRLLVL.